This TCR beta chain was profiled in a study of identical twins. This clonotype appeared many times. Its antigen is currently unknown. A universal primer site came from template switching; cDNA carried unique molecular identifiers. In TCRdb, the 5' RACE reads were re-called with MiXCR into one record per CDR3 protein. The sample has fewer than 800,000 distinct CDR3 sequences, roughly 7.2% seen once. Study-wide points: Sequences that were beta out-of-frame showed weaker excess twin sharing. Invariant T cells like MAIT and iNKT could partly confound the zero-insertion analyses. Out-of-frame TCR alpha sharing observed in monozygotic twins exceeded model estimates.

The same specimen was also included in a second study, on yellow fever vaccine responses in identical twins.

The sequence was collected from a woman under 30 in good health. Sequenced material: PBMCs.

This CDR3 is CSAPDTGNQPQHF. The CDR3 DNA is TGCAGTGCACCGGACACAGGCAATCAGCCCCAGCATTTT. This chain links TRBV20-1 with TRBJ1-5; possible D gene TRBD1, 5 bases. The CDR3 contains 13 residues. V was pared by 6 bases and J by 2 bases, with 11 bases between. Germline assignment: CDR1 DFQATT and CDR2 SNEGSKA (reference sequence).